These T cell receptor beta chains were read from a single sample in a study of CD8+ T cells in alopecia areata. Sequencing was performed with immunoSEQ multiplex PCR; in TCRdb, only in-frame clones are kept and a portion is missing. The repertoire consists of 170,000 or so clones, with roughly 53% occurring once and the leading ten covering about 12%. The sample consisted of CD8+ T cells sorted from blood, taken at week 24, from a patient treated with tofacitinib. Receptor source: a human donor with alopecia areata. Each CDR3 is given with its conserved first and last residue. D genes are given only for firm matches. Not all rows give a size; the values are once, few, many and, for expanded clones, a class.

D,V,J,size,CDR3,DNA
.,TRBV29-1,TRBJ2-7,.,CSVGPDSQDEQYF,TGCAGCGTCGGACCGGACAGCCAGGACGAGCAGTACTTC
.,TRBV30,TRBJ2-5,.,CAWSLGGGETQYF,TGTGCCTGGAGTTTGGGGGGCGGCGAGACCCAGTACTTC
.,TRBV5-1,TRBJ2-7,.,CASSLGRGGYEQYF,TGCGCCAGCAGCTTGGGGCGGGGCGGCTACGAGCAGTACTTC
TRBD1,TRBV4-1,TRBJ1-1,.,CASSLWTGQKMNTEAFF,TGCGCCAGCAGCCTCTGGACAGGTCAAAAAATGAACACTGAAGCTTTCTTT
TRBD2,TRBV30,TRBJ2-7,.,CAWSVHGGGSYEQYF,TGTGCCTGGAGTGTACACGGCGGGGGATCCTACGAGCAGTACTTC
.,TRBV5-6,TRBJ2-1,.,CASSYPGRDRGNEQFF,TGTGCCAGCAGCTATCCGGGTCGGGACCGGGGCAATGAGCAGTTCTTC
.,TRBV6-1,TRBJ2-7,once,CASNEQYF,TGTGCCAGCAACGAGCAGTACTTC
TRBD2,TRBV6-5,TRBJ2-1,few,CASSTYAGGLGEQFF,TGTGCCAGCAGCACCTACGCGGGGGGGCTAGGAGAGCAGTTCTTC
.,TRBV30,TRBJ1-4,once,CAWRGGEKLFF,TGTGCCTGGCGGGGAGGTGAAAAACTGTTTTTT
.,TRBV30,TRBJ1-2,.,CAWSVGGGNYGYTF,TGTGCCTGGAGTGTGGGAGGGGGAAACTATGGCTACACCTTC
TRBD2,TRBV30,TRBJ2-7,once,CACTTPSGVLLEQYF,TGTGCCTGCACTACCCCTAGCGGGGTCCTCCTGGAGCAGTACTTC
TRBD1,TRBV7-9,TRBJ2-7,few,CASSTNQGDEQYF,TGTGCCAGCAGCACGAATCAGGGGGACGAGCAGTACTTC
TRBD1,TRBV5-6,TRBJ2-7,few,CASNRDRGSYEQYF,TGTGCCAGCAACCGGGACAGGGGATCCTACGAGCAGTACTTC
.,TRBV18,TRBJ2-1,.,CASSSDKNEQFF,TGTGCCAGCTCATCGGACAAGAATGAGCAGTTCTTC
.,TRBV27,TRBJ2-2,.,CASSLLGGELFF,TGTGCCAGCAGTTTACTGGGCGGGGAGCTGTTTTTT
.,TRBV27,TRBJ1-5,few,CASSLGGGGNQPQHF,TGTGCCAGCAGTTTAGGGGGCGGGGGCAATCAGCCCCAGCATTTT
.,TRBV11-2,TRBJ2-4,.,CASSDINIQYF,TGTGCCAGCAGCGATATAAACATTCAGTACTTC
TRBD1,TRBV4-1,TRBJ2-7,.,CASSRGTESSYEQYF,TGCGCCAGCAGCCGGGGGACAGAGAGCTCCTACGAGCAGTACTTC
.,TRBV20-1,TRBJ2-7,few,CSASQSTEQYF,TGCAGTGCTAGCCAGAGCACTGAGCAGTACTTC
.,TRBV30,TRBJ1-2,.,CAWSGTDDGYTF,TGTGCCTGGAGTGGGACGGACGATGGCTACACCTTC
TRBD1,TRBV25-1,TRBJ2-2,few,CASSRRRQGRTGELFF,TGTGCCAGCAGTCGGAGAAGACAGGGGCGCACCGGGGAGCTGTTTTTT
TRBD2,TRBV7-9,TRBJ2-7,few,CASSSGTSGTYEQYF,TGTGCCAGCAGCTCCGGGACTAGCGGGACCTACGAGCAGTACTTC
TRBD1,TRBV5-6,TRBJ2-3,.,CASSWGTGPTDTQYF,TGTGCCAGCAGCTGGGGGACAGGCCCCACAGATACGCAGTATTTT
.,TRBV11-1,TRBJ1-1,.,CASSLVTGLNTEAFF,TGTGCCAGCAGCTTAGTGACAGGTCTGAACACTGAAGCTTTCTTT
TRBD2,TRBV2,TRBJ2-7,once,CASSEGEGYWYEQYF,TGTGCCAGCAGTGAAGGGGAGGGTTACTGGTACGAGCAGTACTTC
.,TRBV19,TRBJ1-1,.,CASSISDGLNTEAFF,TGTGCCAGTAGTATCTCGGACGGGTTGAACACTGAAGCTTTCTTT
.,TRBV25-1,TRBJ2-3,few,CASTSIAVTDTQYF,TGTGCCAGCACCTCTATAGCGGTTACAGATACGCAGTATTTT
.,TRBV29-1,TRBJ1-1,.,CSVWGLLGPEAFF,TGCAGCGTTTGGGGTTTACTAGGGCCTGAAGCTTTCTTT
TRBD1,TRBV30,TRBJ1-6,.,CAWSRAGQGRSPLHF,TGTGCCTGGAGCCGGGCGGGACAGGGACGCTCACCCCTCCACTTT
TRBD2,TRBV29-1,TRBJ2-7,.,CSVGAGAYEQYF,TGCAGCGTAGGAGCGGGGGCCTACGAGCAGTACTTC
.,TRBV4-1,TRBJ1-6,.,CASSQELVSSYNSPLHF,TGCGCCAGCAGCCAAGAATTGGTGAGCTCCTATAATTCACCCCTCCACTTT
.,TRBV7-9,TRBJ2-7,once,CASSWASYEQYF,TGTGCCAGCAGCTGGGCGTCCTACGAGCAGTACTTC
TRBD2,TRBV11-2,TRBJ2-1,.,CASLLRTSGYNEQFF,TGTGCCAGCCTACTCCGGACTAGCGGGTACAATGAGCAGTTCTTC
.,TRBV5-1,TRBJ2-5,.,CASSLGPDRQETQYF,TGCGCCAGCAGCTTGGGACCCGACAGGCAAGAGACCCAGTACTTC
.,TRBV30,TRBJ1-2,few,CAWSVVGDGYGYTF,TGTGCCTGGAGTGTAGTGGGGGACGGCTATGGCTACACCTTC